The clone carrying this T cell receptor beta chain came up once. Other DNA sequences in this specimen translate into the identical CDR3. The data are from a study of blood T cell repertoires in COVID-19. Study as a whole: T cells, B-cell-depleted T cells, or PBMCs provided the cDNA or gDNA that served as material.

Study processing details: Counts of nucleated cells, estimated from reference gene primer amplification, were obtained. TCRdb's copy holds only in-frame clones and misses some; the assay was immunoSEQ multiplex PCR. The V and J calls and clone size are taken from that table; D and trimming were inferred from the DNA. Seen here are tens of thousands of clones, over 75% observed once, and the top ten hold about 23%. The CDR3 length is 14 residues. Germline V gives CDR1 SEHNR, CDR2 FQNEAQ (reference sequence). J was trimmed by 6 bases and V by 1 base; bases with no gene match: 3. The V gene is TRBV7-9, the J gene TRBJ1-5, with TRBD1 matching over 7 bases. The sequencing sample was made of peripheral blood. The clonotype originates from an elderly man with active or convalescent COVID-19. The chain's CDR3 is CASSLGQGGQPQHF. The CDR3 DNA reads as TGTGCCAGCAGCTTAGGACAGGGAGGTCAGCCCCAGCATTTT.